This is a list of T cell receptor beta chains from one sample in a study of blood T cell repertoires in COVID-19. Sequenced by immunoSEQ multiplex PCR; TCRdb stores in-frame clones only, minus some. This sample has just over 250,000 clones; 91% occur once, and the top ten carry 2.6%. Sequenced input: peripheral blood. These receptors all come from a person aged 18-30 years with COVID-19, enrolled during active disease. The CDR3 runs from the conserved cysteine through the conserved F or W. The D gene is left open where the match is weak. Expanded clones get a size class; other rows say once, few or many, or leave the size out.

J gene | clone size | D gene | V gene | CDR3 protein | CDR3 DNA
TRBJ2-1 | NA | NA | TRBV7-2 | CASSQGHYNEQFF | TGTGCCAGCAGCCAGGGACACTACAATGAGCAGTTCTTC
TRBJ2-3 | NA | NA | TRBV6-1 | CASSTGRYTQYF | TGTGCCAGCAGTACCGGGAGATATACGCAGTATTTT
TRBJ2-5 | few | TRBD2 | TRBV5-1 | CASSLALAGDQETQYF | TGCGCCAGCAGCCTCGCCCTAGCGGGAGATCAAGAGACCCAGTACTTC
TRBJ1-5 | NA | TRBD1 | TRBV6-1 | CASSEGIQGFRNQPQHF | TGTGCCAGCAGTGAAGGAATACAGGGGTTTCGCAATCAGCCCCAGCATTTT
TRBJ2-2 | NA | NA | TRBV3-1/TRBV3-2 | CASSPITSSGELFF | TGTGCCAGCAGCCCTATAACGTCTTCCGGGGAGCTGTTTTTT
TRBJ2-5 | once | NA | TRBV5-1 | CASSSGGGQETQYF | TGCGCCAGCAGCTCCGGGGGTGGGCAAGAGACCCAGTACTTC
TRBJ2-7 | NA | TRBD2 | TRBV7-9 | CASSLGAGGPNWQYF | TGTGCCAGCAGCTTAGGGGCGGGAGGGCCAAATTGGCAGTACTTC
TRBJ2-7 | NA | NA | TRBV5-1 | CASSFAGPGAYEQYF | TGCGCCAGCAGCTTCGCTGGGCCGGGAGCCTACGAGCAGTACTTC
TRBJ2-3 | once | TRBD2 | TRBV7-2 | CASSLTYHGGWADTQYF | TGTGCCAGCAGCTTAACGTACCACGGGGGGTGGGCAGATACGCAGTATTTT
TRBJ1-6 | NA | NA | TRBV18 | CASSPPTGSPLHF | TGTGCCAGCTCACCACCGACGGGATCACCCCTCCACTTT
TRBJ2-7 | few | NA | TRBV27 | CASSYDGGGEQYF | TGTGCCAGCAGTTACGATGGAGGCGGCGAGCAGTACTTC
TRBJ1-2 | NA | TRBD1 | TRBV5-1 | CASSADRGPGYGYTF | TGCGCCAGCAGCGCGGACAGGGGGCCCGGCTATGGCTACACCTTC
TRBJ2-7 | NA | TRBD1 | TRBV19 | CASSTDRGYEQYF | TGTGCCAGTAGCACGGACAGGGGTTACGAGCAGTACTTC
TRBJ1-5 | NA | TRBD1 | TRBV30 | CAWAGTGNQPQHF | TGTGCCTGGGCCGGGACAGGGAATCAGCCCCAGCATTTT
TRBJ2-7 | NA | TRBD1 | TRBV24-1 | CATGQGYEQYF | TGTGCCACCGGACAGGGCTACGAGCAGTACTTC
TRBJ2-1 | NA | TRBD1 | TRBV16 | CASSQGGQGMKGYNEQFF | TGTGCCAGCAGCCAAGGGGGACAGGGGATGAAGGGCTACAATGAGCAGTTCTTC
TRBJ2-5 | NA | NA | TRBV5-6 | CASSLGAGETQYF | TGTGCCAGCAGCTTGGGAGCGGGCGAGACCCAGTACTTC
TRBJ2-7 | many | TRBD2 | TRBV19 | CASSIAGTSGIYEQYF | TGTGCCAGTAGTATAGCGGGGACTAGCGGGATCTACGAGCAGTACTTC
TRBJ2-5 | NA | TRBD1 | TRBV18 | CASSPSRTGDETQYF | TGTGCCAGCTCACCCAGTAGAACAGGGGATGAGACCCAGTACTTC
TRBJ2-5 | NA | TRBD2 | TRBV24-1 | CATSDSGLAGGETQYF | TGTGCCACCAGTGATTCCGGACTAGCGGGAGGGGAGACCCAGTACTTC
TRBJ1-1 | NA | NA | TRBV11-3 | CASSLGKISEAFF | TGTGCCAGCAGCCTCGGTAAAATCTCTGAAGCTTTCTTT
TRBJ2-7 | NA | TRBD2 | TRBV10-3 | CAIKRTSGDEQYF | TGTGCCATCAAAAGGACTAGCGGAGACGAGCAGTACTTC
TRBJ2-1 | NA | NA | TRBV9 | CASSVDLSSYNEQFF | TGTGCCAGCAGCGTAGACCTTAGCTCCTACAATGAGCAGTTCTTC
TRBJ2-1 | NA | NA | TRBV12-5 | CASATGTPPFEQFF | TGTGCTAGTGCGACCGGGACTCCACCTTTTGAGCAGTTCTTC
TRBJ2-2 | NA | NA | TRBV28 | CASSLPGGELFF | TGTGCCAGCAGTTTACCCGGCGGGGAGCTGTTTTTT
TRBJ2-5 | once | TRBD1 | TRBV7-9 | CASSTPGQGETQYF | TGTGCCAGCAGCACACCGGGACAGGGGGAGACCCAGTACTTC
TRBJ1-2 | NA | NA | TRBV6-5 | CASTPLAGSNYGYTF | TGTGCCAGCACCCCACTGGCGGGGTCTAACTATGGCTACACCTTC
TRBJ2-5 | NA | NA | TRBV12-2 | CASRQQYF | TGTGCAAGTCGCCAACAGTACTTC
TRBJ2-5 | NA | TRBD2 | TRBV7-2 | CASSLARLAGGQGETQYF | TGTGCCAGCAGCCTCGCGCGTCTAGCGGGAGGCCAGGGAGAGACCCAGTACTTC
TRBJ1-4 | few | NA | TRBV6-6 | CASSYPWPSNEKLFF | TGTGCCAGCAGTTACCCCTGGCCGTCTAATGAAAAACTGTTTTTT
TRBJ1-4 | NA | NA | TRBV19 | CASTFTATNEKLFF | TGTGCCAGTACCTTCACTGCAACTAATGAAAAACTGTTTTTT
TRBJ2-5 | NA | TRBD2 | TRBV5-4 | CASSLGLAGARETQYF | TGTGCCAGCAGCTTGGGACTAGCGGGAGCACGGGAGACCCAGTACTTC
TRBJ2-1 | once | NA | TRBV28 | CASSFGPPGASSYNEQFF | TGTGCCAGCAGTTTTGGGCCTCCTGGGGCGAGCTCCTACAATGAGCAGTTCTTC
TRBJ1-1 | NA | NA | TRBV7-9 | CAAGILNTEAFF | TGTGCCGCGGGGATATTGAACACTGAAGCTTTCTTT
TRBJ2-4 | NA | NA | TRBV27 | CASSLSVYGGAKNIQYF | TGTGCCAGCAGTTTATCAGTATACGGCGGGGCCAAAAACATTCAGTACTTC
TRBJ1-1 | NA | NA | TRBV2 | CASSKTVTNTEAFF | TGTGCCAGCAGCAAGACAGTTACGAACACTGAAGCTTTCTTT